This T cell receptor (beta chain) derives from a study of blood T cell repertoires in COVID-19. The CDR3 sequence is 14 residues long. The V end lost 0 bases, the J end lost 4 bases, and 7 bases lay between the germline ends. The germline CDR1 and CDR2 sequences are MNHEY and SVGAGI. Using immunoSEQ multiplex PCR, the repertoire was profiled, and TCRdb retains in-frame clones only, with some absent. The sample includes some 140,000 clones, around 81% of them seen just once. This clonotype was obtained from a human donor in a cohort sampled during active COVID-19. The rearrangement joins TRBV6-5 to TRBJ1-3; D gene ambiguous. Sequencing was carried out using peripheral blood. Written as DNA, the CDR3 is TGTGCCAGCAGTTACTCTGAGCTCGGAAACACCATATATTTT. Amino acid sequence: CASSYSELGNTIYF.